This T cell receptor beta chain was sequenced during a study of T-cell reconstitution after alpha-beta-depleted transplantation in children. The CDR3 is 14 residues long. Trimming took 5 bases from V and 1 from J, leaving 11 bases between them. The germline gives CDR1 LGHNA, CDR2 YNFKEQ. Unique molecular identifiers were used to barcode this TCRbeta library. TCRdb used MiXCR to reprocess the PCR reads, holding one entry per CDR3 protein. Here the sample spans some 350,000 distinct CDR3 sequences, approximately 10% being singletons. This clonotype was counted between two and nine times. The clonotype originates from a human donor who donated a stem cell graft to a child with acute lymphoblastic leukemia. The source was PBMCs from the stem cell graft donor, collected from the stem cell graft. The V and J genes are TRBV4-2 and TRBJ1-1, with D possibly TRBD1 on 6 matching bases. This CDR3 is CASSWGARNTEAFF. CDR3 coding DNA: TGTGCCAGCAGCTGGGGGGCGCGGAACACTGAAGCTTTCTTT.